This entry features one T cell receptor beta chain sequence. Its antigen has not been determined. The record has no base qualities; no much larger clone is one base away. The record originates from a study of early T cells in non-severe SARS-CoV-2 infection (dated by TCRdb to about 2021). Describing the broader study: Because TCR sequencing was done on bulk RNA from unsorted whole blood, the alpha and beta chains could not be paired.

The receptor library was made with 5' RACE. Sequencing took place on a NextSeq 500. To correct for sequencing error and PCR bias, the TCR library protocol tagged individual cDNA molecules with unique molecular identifiers. TCR alpha and beta chains were both sequenced, and the abundances of alpha and beta sequences in each sample were closely correlated with each other. The published analysis was carried out like this. V gene, J gene and CDR3 annotation of TCR sequences was performed with Decombinator V4. TCRs were defined as expanded if a significant change between any two time points was detected under a Poisson model with p below 0.0001. TCR abundances were normalised to the total number of TCRs sequenced per sample and expressed as counts per million. VDJdb, accessed 1 November 2021, was searched for CMV, EBV and SARS-CoV-2 annotated TCRs, excluding TCRs annotated for multiple antigens. TCRdb handled the public reads itself, with Q25 trimming in fastp and clone calling in MiXCR, and kept productive beta chains. Rows are combined by CDR3 protein, so each entry shows the most common genes and DNA. TCRdb's processing, not the authors', yielded these V and J calls. This sample has about 43,000 distinct CDR3 sequences in its table, and around 9.9% of those were observed once. Clones ranked in the top ten supply 9.5% to 10% of the sample.

Set within a cohort of healthcare workers in London, UK, this nested case-control study involved weekly PCR testing of nasopharyngeal swabs along with blood sampling. Healthcare workers were recruited during the week of the UK lockdown, between 23 and 31 March 2020, and followed weekly for up to about 15 weeks. Findings and caveats that apply to the study as a whole: VDJdb matching was skewed toward anti-spike CD8 responses, so virus-specific expansions were likely underestimated and private and CD4 specificities were missed.

The source material was whole blood. This receptor was taken from an adult who was a healthcare worker with PCR-confirmed SARS-CoV-2 infection or an uninfected control (not recorded which).

In nucleotide form, the sequence is TGCGCCAGCAGCCCGCAGGTGACAGGGGAGATCCCAGATACGCAGTATTTT. This gives the protein CASSPQVTGEIPDTQYF. The sequence joins TRBV4-3 to TRBJ2-3; 8 middle bases align to TRBD1. The germline V gene supplies CDR1 LGHNA and CDR2 YSLEER. Trimming accounts for 4 bases at V and 4 bases at J, while the number of junction bases matched to no gene is 13. The CDR3 numbers 17 residues from cysteine through phenylalanine. Left in the record is the CDR3 DNA by itself, 51 bases read in frame from the first base.